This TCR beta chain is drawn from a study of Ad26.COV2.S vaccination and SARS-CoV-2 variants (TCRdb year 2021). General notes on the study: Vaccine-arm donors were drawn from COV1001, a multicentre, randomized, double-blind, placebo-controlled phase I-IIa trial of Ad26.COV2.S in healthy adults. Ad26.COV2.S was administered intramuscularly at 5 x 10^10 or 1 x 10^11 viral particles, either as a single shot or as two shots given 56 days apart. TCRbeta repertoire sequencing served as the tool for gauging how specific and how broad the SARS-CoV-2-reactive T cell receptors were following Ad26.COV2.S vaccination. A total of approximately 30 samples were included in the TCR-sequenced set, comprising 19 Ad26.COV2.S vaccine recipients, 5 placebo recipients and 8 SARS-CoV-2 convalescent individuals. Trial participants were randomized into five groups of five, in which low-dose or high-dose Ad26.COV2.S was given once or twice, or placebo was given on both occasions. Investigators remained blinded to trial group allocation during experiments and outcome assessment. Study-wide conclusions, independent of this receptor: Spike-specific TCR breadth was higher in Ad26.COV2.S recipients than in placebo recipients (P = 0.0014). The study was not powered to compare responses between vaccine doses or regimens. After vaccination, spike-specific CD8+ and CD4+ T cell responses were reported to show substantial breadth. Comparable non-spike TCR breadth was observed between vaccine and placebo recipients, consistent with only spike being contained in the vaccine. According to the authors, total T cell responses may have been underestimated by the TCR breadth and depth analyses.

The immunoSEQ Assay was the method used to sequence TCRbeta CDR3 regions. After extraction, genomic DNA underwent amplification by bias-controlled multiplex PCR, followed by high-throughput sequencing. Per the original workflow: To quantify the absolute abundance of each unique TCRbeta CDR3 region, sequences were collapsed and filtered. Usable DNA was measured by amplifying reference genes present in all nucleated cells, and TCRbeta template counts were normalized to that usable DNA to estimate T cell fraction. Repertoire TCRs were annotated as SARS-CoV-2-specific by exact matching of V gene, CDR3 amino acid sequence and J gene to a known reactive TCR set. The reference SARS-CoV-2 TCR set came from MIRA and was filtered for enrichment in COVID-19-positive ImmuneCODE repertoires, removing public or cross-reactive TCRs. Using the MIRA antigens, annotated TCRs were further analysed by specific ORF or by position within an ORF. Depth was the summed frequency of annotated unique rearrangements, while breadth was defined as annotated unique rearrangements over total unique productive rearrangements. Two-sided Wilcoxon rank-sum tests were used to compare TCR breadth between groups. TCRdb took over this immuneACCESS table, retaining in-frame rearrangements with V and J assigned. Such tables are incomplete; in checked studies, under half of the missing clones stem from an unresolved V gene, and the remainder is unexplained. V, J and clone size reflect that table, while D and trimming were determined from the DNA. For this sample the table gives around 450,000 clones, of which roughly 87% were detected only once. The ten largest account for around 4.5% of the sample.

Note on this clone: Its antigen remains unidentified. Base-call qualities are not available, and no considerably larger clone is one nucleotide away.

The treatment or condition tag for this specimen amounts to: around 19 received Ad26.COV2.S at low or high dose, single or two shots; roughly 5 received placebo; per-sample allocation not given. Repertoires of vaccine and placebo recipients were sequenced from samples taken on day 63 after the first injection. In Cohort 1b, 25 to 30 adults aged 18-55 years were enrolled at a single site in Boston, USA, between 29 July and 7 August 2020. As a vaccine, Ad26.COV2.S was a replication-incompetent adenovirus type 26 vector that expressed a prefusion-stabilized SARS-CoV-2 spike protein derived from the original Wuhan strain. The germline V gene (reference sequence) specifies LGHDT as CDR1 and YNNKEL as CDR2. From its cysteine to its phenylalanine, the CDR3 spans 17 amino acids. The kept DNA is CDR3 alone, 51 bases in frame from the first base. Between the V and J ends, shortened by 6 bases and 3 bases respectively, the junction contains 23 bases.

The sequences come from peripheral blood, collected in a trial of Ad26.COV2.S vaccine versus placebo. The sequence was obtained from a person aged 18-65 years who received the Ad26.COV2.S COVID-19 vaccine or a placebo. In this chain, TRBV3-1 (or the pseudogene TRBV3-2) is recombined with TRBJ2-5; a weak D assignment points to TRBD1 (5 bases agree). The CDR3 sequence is CASRQHSPTASKETQYF. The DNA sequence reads TGTGCCAGCAGACAACACAGCCCGACAGCCTCAAAAGAGACCCAGTACTTC.